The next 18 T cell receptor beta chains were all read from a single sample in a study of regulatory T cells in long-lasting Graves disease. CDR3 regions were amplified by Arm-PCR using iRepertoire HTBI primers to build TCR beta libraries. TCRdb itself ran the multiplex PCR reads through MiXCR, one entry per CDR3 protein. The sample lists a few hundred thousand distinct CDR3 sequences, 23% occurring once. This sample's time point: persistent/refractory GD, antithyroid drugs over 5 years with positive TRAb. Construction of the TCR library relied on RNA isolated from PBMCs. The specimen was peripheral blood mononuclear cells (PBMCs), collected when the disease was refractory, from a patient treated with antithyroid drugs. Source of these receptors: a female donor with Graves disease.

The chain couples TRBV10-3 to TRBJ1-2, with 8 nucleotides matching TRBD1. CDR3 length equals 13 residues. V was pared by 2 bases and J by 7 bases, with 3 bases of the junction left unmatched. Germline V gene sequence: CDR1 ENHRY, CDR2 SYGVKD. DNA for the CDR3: TGTGCCATCAGTGAGGCAGGGGGCATTGGCTACACCTTC. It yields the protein CAISEAGGIGYTF.

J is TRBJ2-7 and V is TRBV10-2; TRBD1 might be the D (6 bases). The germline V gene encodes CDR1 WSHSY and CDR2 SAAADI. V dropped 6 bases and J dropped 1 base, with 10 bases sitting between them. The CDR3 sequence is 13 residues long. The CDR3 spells CASRRTASYEQYF. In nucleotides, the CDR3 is TGCGCCAGCAGACGGACAGCTTCCTACGAGCAGTACTTC.

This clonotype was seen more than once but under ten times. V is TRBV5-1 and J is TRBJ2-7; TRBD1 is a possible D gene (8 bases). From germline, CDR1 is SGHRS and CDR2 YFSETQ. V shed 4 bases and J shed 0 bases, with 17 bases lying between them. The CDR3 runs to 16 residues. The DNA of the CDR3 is TGCGCCAGCAGCGTCGGGGGGACAGGCGCCTCCTACGAGCAGTACTTC. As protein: CASSVGGTGASYEQYF. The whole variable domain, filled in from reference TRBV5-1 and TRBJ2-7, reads KAGVTQTPRYLIKTRGQQVTLSCSPISGHRSVSWYQQTPGQGLQFLFEYFSETQRNKGNFPGRFSGRQFSNSRSEMNVSTLELGDSALYLCASSVGGTGASYEQYFGPGTRLTVT.

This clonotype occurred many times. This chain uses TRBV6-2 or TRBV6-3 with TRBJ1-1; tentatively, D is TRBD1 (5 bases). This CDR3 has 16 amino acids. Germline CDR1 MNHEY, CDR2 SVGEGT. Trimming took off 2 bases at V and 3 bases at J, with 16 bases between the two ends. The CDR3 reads CASSYKRPGRDTEAFF. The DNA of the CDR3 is TGTGCCAGCAGTTACAAAAGACCGGGCAGGGACACTGAAGCTTTCTTT.

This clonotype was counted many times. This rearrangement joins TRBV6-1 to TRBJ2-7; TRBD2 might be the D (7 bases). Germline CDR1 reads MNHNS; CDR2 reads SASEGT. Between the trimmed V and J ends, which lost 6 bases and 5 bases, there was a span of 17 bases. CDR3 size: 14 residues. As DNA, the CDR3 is TGTGCCAGCAGCAACCCTGGGGGGGCCCACGAGCAGTACTTC. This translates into CASSNPGGAHEQYF.

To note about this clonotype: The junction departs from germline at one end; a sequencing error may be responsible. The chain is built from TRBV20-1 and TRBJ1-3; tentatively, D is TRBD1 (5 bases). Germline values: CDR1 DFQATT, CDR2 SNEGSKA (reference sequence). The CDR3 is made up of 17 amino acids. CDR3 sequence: CSARDPGTGDSGNTIYF. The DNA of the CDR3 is TGCAGTGCTAGAGATCCGGGAACGGGGGACTCTGGAAACACCATTTATTTT.

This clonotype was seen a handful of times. The CDR3 DNA follows: TGTGCCAGCACCATAGCGGGAGGGCCCTATGAGCAGTTCTTC. It specifies CASTIAGGPYEQFF. This chain links TRBV12-3 or TRBV12-4 with TRBJ2-1; TRBD2 matches at 11 bases. CDR3 length: 14 residues. The ends lost 7 bases at V and 8 bases at J; junction bases unmatched: 7.

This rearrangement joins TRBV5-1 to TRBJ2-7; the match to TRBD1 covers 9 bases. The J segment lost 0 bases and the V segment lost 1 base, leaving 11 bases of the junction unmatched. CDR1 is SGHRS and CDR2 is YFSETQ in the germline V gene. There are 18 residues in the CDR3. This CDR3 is CASSLSRRTGASSYEQYF. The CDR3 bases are TGCGCCAGCAGCTTGAGTCGCAGGACAGGGGCGTCCTCCTACGAGCAGTACTTC.

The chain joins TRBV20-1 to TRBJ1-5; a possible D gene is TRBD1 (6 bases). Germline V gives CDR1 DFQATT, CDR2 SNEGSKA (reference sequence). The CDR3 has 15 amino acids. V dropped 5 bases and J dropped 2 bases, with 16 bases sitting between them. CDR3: CSAQTGSPGNQPQHF. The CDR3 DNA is TGCAGTGCTCAAACAGGGTCCCCAGGCAATCAGCCCCAGCATTTT.

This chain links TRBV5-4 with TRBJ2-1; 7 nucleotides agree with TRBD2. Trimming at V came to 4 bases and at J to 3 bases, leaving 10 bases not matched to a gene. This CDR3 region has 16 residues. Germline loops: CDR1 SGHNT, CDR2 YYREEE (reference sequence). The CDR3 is CASSQDRTRGYNEQFF. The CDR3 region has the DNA TGTGCCAGCAGCCAGGATAGGACTAGGGGCTACAATGAGCAGTTCTTC.

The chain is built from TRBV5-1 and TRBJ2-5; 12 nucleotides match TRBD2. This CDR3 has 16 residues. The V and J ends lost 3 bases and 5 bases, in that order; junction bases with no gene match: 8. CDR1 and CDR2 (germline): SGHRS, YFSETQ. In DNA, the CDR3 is TGCGCCAGCAGCTCGGGGCTAGCGGGAGGGCTGGAGACCCAGTACTTC. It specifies CASSSGLAGGLETQYF.

This CDR3 is CASSSRALQVTDTQYF. The CDR3 bases are TGTGCCAGCAGCTCCCGGGCACTACAAGTCACAGATACGCAGTATTTT. The chain is built from TRBV7-2 and TRBJ2-3; D is unclear. The CDR3 totals 16 residues. V was pared by 4 bases and J by 2 bases, with 16 bases between. In germline, CDR1 is SGHTA, CDR2 FQGNSA.

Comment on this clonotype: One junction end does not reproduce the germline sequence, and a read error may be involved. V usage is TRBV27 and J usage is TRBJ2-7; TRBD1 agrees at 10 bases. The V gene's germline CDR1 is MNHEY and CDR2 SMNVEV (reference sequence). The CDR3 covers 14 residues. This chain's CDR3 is CASSPGQGIYKQYF. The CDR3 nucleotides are TGTGCCAGCAGCCCGGGACAGGGGATCTACAAGCAGTACTTC.

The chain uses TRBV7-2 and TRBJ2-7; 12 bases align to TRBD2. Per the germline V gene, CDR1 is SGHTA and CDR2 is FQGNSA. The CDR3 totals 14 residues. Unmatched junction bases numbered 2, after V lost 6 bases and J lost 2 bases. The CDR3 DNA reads TGTGCCAGCAGGTCTAGCGGGAGGGCCTACGAGCAGTACTTC. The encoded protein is CASRSSGRAYEQYF.

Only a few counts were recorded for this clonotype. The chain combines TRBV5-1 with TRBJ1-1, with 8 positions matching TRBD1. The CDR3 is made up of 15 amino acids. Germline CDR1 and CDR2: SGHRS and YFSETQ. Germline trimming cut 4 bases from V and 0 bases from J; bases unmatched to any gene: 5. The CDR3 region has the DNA TGCGCCAGCAGCGTAACCAGGGGGCTGAACACTGAAGCTTTCTTT. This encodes CASSVTRGLNTEAFF.

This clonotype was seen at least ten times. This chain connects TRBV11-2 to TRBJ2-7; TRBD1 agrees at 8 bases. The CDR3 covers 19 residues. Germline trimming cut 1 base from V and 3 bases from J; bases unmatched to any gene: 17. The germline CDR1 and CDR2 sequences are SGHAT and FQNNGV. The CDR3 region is CASSLGGGTGTSLVYEQYF. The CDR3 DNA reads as TGTGCCAGCAGCTTAGGAGGCGGGACAGGAACCTCTTTGGTCTACGAGCAGTACTTC.

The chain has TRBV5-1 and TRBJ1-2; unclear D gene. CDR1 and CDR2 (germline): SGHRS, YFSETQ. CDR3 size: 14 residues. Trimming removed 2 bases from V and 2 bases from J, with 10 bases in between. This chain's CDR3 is CASSFGAENYGYTF. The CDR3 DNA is TGCGCCAGCAGCTTTGGTGCCGAAAACTATGGCTACACCTTC. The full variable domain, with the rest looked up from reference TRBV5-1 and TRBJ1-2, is KAGVTQTPRYLIKTRGQQVTLSCSPISGHRSVSWYQQTPGQGLQFLFEYFSETQRNKGNFPGRFSGRQFSNSRSEMNVSTLELGDSALYLCASSFGAENYGYTFGSGTRLTVV.

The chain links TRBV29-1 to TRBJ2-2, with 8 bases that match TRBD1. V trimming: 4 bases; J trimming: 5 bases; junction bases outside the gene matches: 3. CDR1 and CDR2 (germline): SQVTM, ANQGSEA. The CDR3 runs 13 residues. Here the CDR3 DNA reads TGCAGCGTTGTCGACAGGGGTACCGGGGAGCTGTTTTTT. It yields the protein CSVVDRGTGELFF.